Shown below are 9 T cell receptor beta chains from a single sample sequenced in a study of cytomegalovirus exposure and HLA in healthy donors. Primers included in the PCR were 60 Vbeta and 13 Jbeta primers. TCRdb keeps only in-frame clones here, not all; method: immunoSEQ multiplex PCR. Among 90,000 to 150,000 clones, about 60% were seen once, and the ten largest hold over 8%. The sequencing input was PBMCs. Every receptor here comes from a man aged 40-55 years in good health and CMV-seropositive.

This clone was found once. CDR3 bases: TGTGCCAGCTACAGGGGGCGAGATGGCTACACCTTC. Protein product: CASYRGRDGYTF. The chain recombines TRBV19 with TRBJ1-2; 9 bases line up with TRBD1. There are 12 residues in the CDR3. The V gene end was trimmed by 9 bases and the J gene end by 6 bases; junction bases not matched to a gene: 5. Per germline, CDR1 LNHDA and CDR2 SQIVND (reference sequence).

The rearrangement links TRBV18 to TRBJ1-1; 7 bases are a match to TRBD1. The J segment lost 1 base and the V segment lost 3 bases, leaving 8 bases of the junction unmatched. The germline V gene has CDR1 KGHSH and CDR2 LQKENI. This CDR3 region has 16 residues. CDR3 sequence reads: CASSPLEGQANTEAFF. As DNA, the CDR3 is TGTGCCAGCTCACCTCTCGAAGGACAGGCGAACACTGAAGCTTTCTTT.

This chain links TRBV5-4 with TRBJ1-3; 7 bases match TRBD1. The CDR3 runs 14 residues. The germline V gene has CDR1 SGHNT and CDR2 YYREEE (reference sequence). The V gene end was trimmed by 4 bases and the J gene end by 4 bases; junction bases not matched to a gene: 5. DNA of the CDR3: TGTGCCAGCAGCGTAACAGGGGTCGGAAACACCATATATTTT. Translation gives CASSVTGVGNTIYF.

Only a few counts were recorded for this clone. V and J are TRBV6-1 and TRBJ2-7; 9 positions agree with TRBD2. The V gene's germline CDR1 is MNHNS and CDR2 SASEGT. The CDR3 is 18 residues long. V trimming: 4 bases; J trimming: 1 base; junction bases outside the gene matches: 14. CDR3 bases: TGTGCCAGCAGTGCCCGTAGCGGGGGCCACTCGGGATCCTACGAGCAGTACTTC. Protein product: CASSARSGGHSGSYEQYF.

A few counts support this clone. The V and J genes are TRBV6-5 and TRBJ2-1, with a possible D match to TRBD2 (6 bases). Germline CDR1 MNHEY, CDR2 SVGAGI. V was trimmed by 7 bases and J by 4 bases, leaving 17 bases between them. This CDR3 has 15 residues. The CDR3, as DNA: TGTGCCAGCACCCCGCTGGCGGGGCTTTACAATGAGCAGTTCTTC. It yields the protein CASTPLAGLYNEQFF.

The chain couples TRBV14 to TRBJ1-5, with TRBD1 as a possible D gene (6 bases). With 5 bases removed from V and 9 bases from J, the gap between germline ends came to 14 bases. The CDR3 runs to 13 residues. Germline assignment: CDR1 SGHDN and CDR2 FVKESK. In DNA, the CDR3 is TGTGCCAGCAGCATACAGGGCCTGGTGCCCCAGCATTTT. Translated, it gives CASSIQGLVPQHF. The whole variable domain, filled in from reference TRBV14 and TRBJ1-5, reads EAGVTQFPSHSVIEKGQTVTLRCDPISGHDNLYWYRRVMGKEIKFLLHFVKESKQDESGMPNNRFLAERTGGTYSTLKVQPAELEDSGVYFCASSIQGLVPQHFGDGTRLSIL.

This clone occurred once. This chain links TRBV2 with TRBJ2-5; TRBD2 agrees at 11 bases. CDR3 size: 16 residues. Per germline, CDR1 SNHLY and CDR2 FYNNEI. V shed 8 bases, J shed 5 bases, and the junction held 13 bases outside the gene matches. The CDR3 spells CASVLAGGPSGETQYF. The CDR3 DNA sequence: TGTGCCAGCGTCCTAGCGGGGGGACCTTCGGGGGAGACCCAGTACTTC. Filled out from reference TRBV2 and TRBJ2-5, the complete variable domain reads EPEVTQTPSHQVTQMGQEVILRCVPISNHLYFYWYRQILGQKVEFLVSFYNNEISEKSEIFDDQFSVERPDGSNFTLKIRSTKLEDSAMYFCASVLAGGPSGETQYFGPGTRLLVL.

The chain joins TRBV20-1 to TRBJ2-7; D uncertain. This CDR3 is 11 amino acids long. The V gene's germline CDR1 is DFQATT and CDR2 SNEGSKA (reference sequence). V was shortened by 6 bases and J by 4 bases, with 10 bases between the two germline ends. In DNA, the CDR3 is TGCAGTGCCCGACTCTCATACGAGCAGTACTTC. It specifies CSARLSYEQYF.

The J gene is TRBJ2-7, the V gene TRBV7-7, with D possibly TRBD1 on 5 matching bases. Trimming left V 5 bases short and J 0 bases short, with 17 bases between. Germline CDR1 reads SSHAT; CDR2 reads FNYEAQ (reference sequence). This CDR3 is 16 amino acids long. CDR3 loop: CASSQVTVLYSYEQYF. CDR3 in DNA: TGTGCCAGCAGCCAAGTGACAGTCCTATACTCCTACGAGCAGTACTTC.